The entry below describes one T cell receptor (beta chain). Its specificity is unknown. The data originate from a study of vaccination and CD4 T cells after COVID-19. Study-wide results and caveats: Vaccine-specific clones numbering 304 of 307 showed spike mono-reactivity in convalescent patients.

Treatment described: approximately 9-day PBMC culture with coronavirus spike peptide pools or control peptides (ViraFEST assay). After expanding antigen-specific T cells with peptide pools, ViraFEST sequenced their TCRs. Cultured CD4+ T-cell DNA underwent Oncomine TCR Beta short-read sequencing. TCRdb processed the PCR reads anew with MiXCR; each CDR3 protein has one entry. The data contain more than 12,000 distinct CDR3 sequences, 53% of them singletons. The source of this sequence is a human donor who had recovered from COVID-19. Source: CD4+ T cells from blood, cultured in vitro, taken before SARS-CoV-2 vaccination.

DNA for the CDR3: TGCAGTGTCAGAAAGAGGGACACCATATATTTT. Translated: CSVRKRDTIYF. The chain couples TRBV20-1 to TRBJ1-3; D ambiguous. Germline V gene lookup returns CDR1 DFQATT and CDR2 SNEGSKA (reference sequence). Trimming removed 7 bases from V and 8 bases from J, with 12 bases in between. The CDR3 totals 11 residues.